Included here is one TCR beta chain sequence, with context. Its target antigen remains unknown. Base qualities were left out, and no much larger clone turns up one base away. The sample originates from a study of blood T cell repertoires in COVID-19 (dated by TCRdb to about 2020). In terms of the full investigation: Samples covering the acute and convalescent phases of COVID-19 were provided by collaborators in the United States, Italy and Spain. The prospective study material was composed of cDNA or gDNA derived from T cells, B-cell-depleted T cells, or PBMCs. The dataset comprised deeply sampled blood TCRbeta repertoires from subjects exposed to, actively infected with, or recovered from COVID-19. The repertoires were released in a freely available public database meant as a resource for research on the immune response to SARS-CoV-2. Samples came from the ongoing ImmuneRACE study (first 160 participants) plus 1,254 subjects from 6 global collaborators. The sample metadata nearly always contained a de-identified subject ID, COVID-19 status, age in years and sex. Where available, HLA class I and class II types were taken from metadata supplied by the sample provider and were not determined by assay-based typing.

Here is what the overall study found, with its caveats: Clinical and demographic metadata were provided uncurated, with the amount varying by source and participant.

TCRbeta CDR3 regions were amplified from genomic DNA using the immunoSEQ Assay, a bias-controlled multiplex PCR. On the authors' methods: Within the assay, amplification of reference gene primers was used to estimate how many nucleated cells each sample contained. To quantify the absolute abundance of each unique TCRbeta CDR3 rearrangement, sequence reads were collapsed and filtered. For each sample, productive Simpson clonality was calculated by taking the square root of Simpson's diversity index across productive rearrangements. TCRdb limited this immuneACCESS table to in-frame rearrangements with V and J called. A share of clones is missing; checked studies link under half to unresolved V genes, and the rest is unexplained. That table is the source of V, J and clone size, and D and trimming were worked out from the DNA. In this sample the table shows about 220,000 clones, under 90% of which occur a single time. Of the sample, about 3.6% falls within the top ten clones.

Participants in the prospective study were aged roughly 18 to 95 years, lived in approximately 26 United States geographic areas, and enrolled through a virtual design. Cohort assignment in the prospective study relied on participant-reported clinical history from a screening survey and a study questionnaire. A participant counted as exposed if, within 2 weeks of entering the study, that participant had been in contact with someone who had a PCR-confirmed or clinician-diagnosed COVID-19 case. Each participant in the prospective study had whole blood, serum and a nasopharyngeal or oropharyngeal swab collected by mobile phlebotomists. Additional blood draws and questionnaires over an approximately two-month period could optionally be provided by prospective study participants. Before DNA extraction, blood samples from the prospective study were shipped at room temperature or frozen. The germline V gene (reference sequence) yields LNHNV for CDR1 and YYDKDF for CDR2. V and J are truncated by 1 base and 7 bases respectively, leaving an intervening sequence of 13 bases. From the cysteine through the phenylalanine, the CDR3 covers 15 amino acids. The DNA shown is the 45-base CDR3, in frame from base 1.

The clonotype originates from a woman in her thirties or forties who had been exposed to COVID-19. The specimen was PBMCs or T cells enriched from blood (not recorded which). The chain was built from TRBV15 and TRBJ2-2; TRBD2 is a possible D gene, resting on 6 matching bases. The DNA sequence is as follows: TGTGCCACCAGCAGAGTTCAGGGCGGGATCGGGGAGCTGTTTTTT. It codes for CATSRVQGGIGELFF.